What follows are 5 T cell receptor beta chains derived from one specimen sequenced in a study of T cells in women clearing cervical HPV infection. Assay used: immunoSEQ multiplex PCR; TCRdb lists only in-frame clones, some missing. The ten top clones account for under 40%, within a sample of 45,000 to 50,000 clones. Sequenced input: blood buffy coat. These receptors were obtained from a woman aged 18-70 years with a cervical HPV16 infection that either progressed to CIN3+ or cleared (not recorded which).

Concerning this clone: The CDR3 goes on 3 residues after the read ends, and that part is filled in from the germline J gene. The chain is built from TRBV7-2 and TRBJ1-5, with 7 bases lining up with TRBD1. V shed 6 bases and J 0 bases; nucleotides not matched to a gene: 2. Germline loops: CDR1 SGHTA, CDR2 FQGNSA. This CDR3 spans 14 amino acids. The CDR3 loop reads CASRGTASNQPQHF. The CDR3 bases that were read are TGTGCCAGCAGAGGGACAGCTAGCAATCAGCCC.

Concerning this clone itself: The sequence runs out 3 residues before the end of the CDR3; the remainder is reconstructed from the germline J gene. The chain employs TRBV7-2 and TRBJ1-6; D not resolved. CDR1 and CDR2 (germline): SGHTA, FQGNSA. V lost 3 bases and J lost 6, with 12 bases in between. This CDR3 has 15 residues. The sequenced CDR3 bases are TGTGCCAGCAGCTTTTTAGACATGGGTAATTCACCC. Amino acids: CASSFLDMGNSP. The full-length CDR3 reads as CASSFLDMGNSPLHF.

Worth noting for this clone: The read comes to an end 3 residues before the CDR3 does, leaving the germline J gene to fill in the end. This sequence joins TRBV7-9 and TRBJ1-2; 12 nucleotides match TRBD1. The CDR3 is made up of 15 amino acids. In germline, CDR1 is SEHNR, CDR2 FQNEAQ (reference sequence). The DNA read from the CDR3 is TGTGCCAGCAGCCTCTCCGGGACAGGGGGCCGGGGC. Its protein product is CASSLSGTGGRG. In full, the CDR3 reads CASSLSGTGGRGYTF.

A note on this clone: The read comes to an end 3 residues before the CDR3 does, leaving the germline J gene to fill in the end. This chain uses TRBV2 with TRBJ1-2, with D perhaps matching TRBD1 (6 bases). The length of the CDR3 is 14 residues. The germline V gene has CDR1 SNHLY and CDR2 FYNNEI. V dropped 7 bases and J dropped 1 base, with 13 bases sitting between them. Incomplete CDR3 DNA: TGTGCCAGCATCCAAGACAGGAATAACTATGGC. Protein product: CASIQDRNNYG. The entire CDR3 reads CASIQDRNNYGYTF. Full variable domain (remainder filled in from reference TRBV2 and TRBJ1-2): EPEVTQTPSHQVTQMGQEVILRCVPISNHLYFYWYRQILGQKVEFLVSFYNNEISEKSEIFDDQFSVERPDGSNFTLKIRSTKLEDSAMYFCASIQDRNNYGYTFGSGTRLTVV.

As to this clone: The CDR3 end lies 3 residues beyond the end of the read and is filled in from the germline J gene. The J gene is TRBJ1-5, the V gene TRBV7-2; D unclear. Trimming stripped 5 bases from V and 4 bases from J, with 15 bases between. This CDR3 is built from 15 residues. From germline, CDR1 is SGHTA and CDR2 FQGNSA. CDR3 protein: CASSVSAARNQPQHF. CDR3 bases read: TGTGCCAGCAGCGTAAGTGCGGCAAGGAATCAGCCC. Filled out from reference TRBV7-2 and TRBJ1-5, the complete variable domain reads GAGVSQSPSNKVTEKGKDVELRCDPISGHTALYWYRQSLGQGLEFLIYFQGNSAPDKSGLPSDRFSAERTGGSVSTLTIQRTQQEDSAVYLCASSVSAARNQPQHFGDGTRLSIL.